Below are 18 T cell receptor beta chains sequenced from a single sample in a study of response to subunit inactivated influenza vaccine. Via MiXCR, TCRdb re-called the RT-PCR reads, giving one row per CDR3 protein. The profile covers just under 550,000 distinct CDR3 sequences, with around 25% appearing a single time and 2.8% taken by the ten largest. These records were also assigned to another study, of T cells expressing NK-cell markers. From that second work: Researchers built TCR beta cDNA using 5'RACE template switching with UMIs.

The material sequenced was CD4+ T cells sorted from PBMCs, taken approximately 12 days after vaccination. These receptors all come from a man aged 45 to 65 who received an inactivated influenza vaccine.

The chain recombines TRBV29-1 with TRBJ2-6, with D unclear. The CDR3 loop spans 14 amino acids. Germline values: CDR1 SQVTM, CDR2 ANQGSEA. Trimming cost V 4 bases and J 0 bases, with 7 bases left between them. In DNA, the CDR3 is TGCAGCGTTGTGACGGACTCTGGGGCCAACGTCCTGACTTTC. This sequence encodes CSVVTDSGANVLTF.

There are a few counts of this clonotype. CDR3 DNA sequence: TGTGCCAGCACCAAATTTAACCCCCGTGGCAGGGGGAGCAATCAGCCCCAGCATTTT. Its protein product is CASTKFNPRGRGSNQPQHF. V is TRBV28 and J is TRBJ1-5; 7 bases fit TRBD1. CDR1 and CDR2 from the germline V gene are MDHEN and SYDVKM. This CDR3 spans 19 amino acids. Germline trimming cut 7 bases from V and 1 base from J; bases unmatched to any gene: 19.

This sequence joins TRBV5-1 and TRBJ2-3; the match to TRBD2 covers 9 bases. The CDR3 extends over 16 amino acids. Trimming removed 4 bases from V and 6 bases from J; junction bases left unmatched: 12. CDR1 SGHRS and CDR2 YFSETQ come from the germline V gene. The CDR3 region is CASSVGSGRNADTQYF. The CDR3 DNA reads TGCGCCAGCAGCGTCGGTAGCGGGAGAAACGCGGATACGCAGTATTTT.

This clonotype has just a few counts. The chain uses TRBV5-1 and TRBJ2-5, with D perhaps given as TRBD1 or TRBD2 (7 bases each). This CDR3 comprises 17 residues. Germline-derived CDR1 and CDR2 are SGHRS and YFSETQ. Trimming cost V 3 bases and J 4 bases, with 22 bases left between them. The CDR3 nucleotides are TGCGCCAGCAGCTGGGGAGGGGGAAGACAGGGAGGAGAGACCCAGTACTTC. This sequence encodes CASSWGGGRQGGETQYF.

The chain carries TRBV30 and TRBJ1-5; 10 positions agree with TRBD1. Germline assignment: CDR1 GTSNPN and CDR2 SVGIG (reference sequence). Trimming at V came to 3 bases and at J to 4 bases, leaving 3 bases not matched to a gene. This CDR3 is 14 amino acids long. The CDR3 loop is CAWSQDRGNQPQHF. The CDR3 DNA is TGTGCCTGGAGCCAGGACAGGGGGAATCAGCCCCAGCATTTT.

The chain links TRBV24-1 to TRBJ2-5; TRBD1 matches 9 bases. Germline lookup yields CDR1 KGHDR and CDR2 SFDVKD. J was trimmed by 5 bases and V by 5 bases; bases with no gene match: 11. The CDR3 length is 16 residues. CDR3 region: CATSVSGTGLSETQYF. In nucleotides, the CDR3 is TGTGCCACCAGTGTTTCCGGGACAGGGTTATCGGAGACCCAGTACTTC.

The CDR3 is CASSHSRTRGNQPQHF. The CDR3 DNA is TGTGCCAGCAGCCATTCCCGCACCCGAGGCAATCAGCCCCAGCATTTT. The chain recombines TRBV3-1 with TRBJ1-5; D gene ambiguous. V was pared by 3 bases and J by 2 bases, with 14 bases between. Germline values: CDR1 LGHDT, CDR2 YNNKEL (reference sequence). The CDR3 is 16 amino acids.

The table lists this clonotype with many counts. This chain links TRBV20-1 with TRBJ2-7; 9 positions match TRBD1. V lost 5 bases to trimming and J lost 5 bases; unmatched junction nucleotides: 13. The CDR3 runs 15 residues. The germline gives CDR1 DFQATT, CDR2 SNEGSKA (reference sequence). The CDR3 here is CSADRPGTGRDEQYF. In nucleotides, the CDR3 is TGCAGTGCTGACAGGCCCGGGACAGGGAGAGACGAGCAGTACTTC.

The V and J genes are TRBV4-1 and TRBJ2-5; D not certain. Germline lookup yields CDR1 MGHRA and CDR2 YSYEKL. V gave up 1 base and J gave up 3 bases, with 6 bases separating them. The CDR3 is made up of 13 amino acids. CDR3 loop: CASSQVQEETQYF. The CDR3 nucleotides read TGCGCCAGCAGCCAAGTCCAGGAAGAGACCCAGTACTTC.

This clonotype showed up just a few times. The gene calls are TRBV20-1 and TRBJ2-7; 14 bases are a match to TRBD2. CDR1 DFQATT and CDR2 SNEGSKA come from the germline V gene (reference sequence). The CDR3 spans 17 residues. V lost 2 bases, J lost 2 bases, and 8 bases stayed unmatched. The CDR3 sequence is CSARPLGLAGGPYEQYF. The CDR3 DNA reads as TGCAGTGCTAGACCTCTCGGACTAGCGGGAGGCCCCTACGAGCAGTACTTC.

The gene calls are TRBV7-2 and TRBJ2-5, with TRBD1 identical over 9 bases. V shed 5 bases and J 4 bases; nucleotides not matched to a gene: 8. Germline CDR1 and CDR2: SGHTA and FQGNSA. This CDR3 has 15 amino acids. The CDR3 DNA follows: TGTGCCAGCAGCCTGGGGGACAGGGTAGTAGAGACCCAGTACTTC. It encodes CASSLGDRVVETQYF.

The CDR3 DNA sequence: TGTGCCAGCACGCCGGGGACAGTTAATGAAAAACTGTTTTTT. Its translation is CASTPGTVNEKLFF. The rearrangement links TRBV25-1 to TRBJ1-4; TRBD1 matches at 7 bases. Germline trimming cut 7 bases from V and 4 bases from J; bases unmatched to any gene: 6. Germline V gene sequence: CDR1 MGHDK, CDR2 SYGVNS. The CDR3 totals 14 residues.

The CDR3 sequence: CASSRAYPGQGAEGTQYF. DNA of the CDR3: TGTGCCAGCAGTCGAGCTTACCCGGGACAGGGGGCCGAGGGTACGCAGTATTTT. The chain carries TRBV11-2 and TRBJ2-3, with 12 bases identical to TRBD1. After removal of 6 bases from V and 8 bases from J, the junction contained 18 bases not matched to a gene. CDR1 and CDR2 from the germline V gene are SGHAT and FQNNGV. This CDR3 spans 18 amino acids. Supplemented by reference TRBV11-2 and TRBJ2-3, the full variable domain reads EAGVAQSPRYKIIEKRQSVAFWCNPISGHATLYWYQQILGQGPKLLIQFQNNGVVDDSQLPKDRFSAERLKGVDSTLKIQPAKLEDSAVYLCASSRAYPGQGAEGTQYFGPGTRLTVL.

CDR3: CASSQSNALGYTF. CDR3 in DNA: TGTGCCAGCAGCCAATCGAATGCGCTCGGCTACACCTTC. This rearrangement joins TRBV7-2 to TRBJ1-2; D is undetermined. Trimming took 5 bases from V and 8 from J, leaving 15 bases between them. Germline-derived CDR1 and CDR2 are SGHTA and FQGNSA. The CDR3 runs to 13 residues.

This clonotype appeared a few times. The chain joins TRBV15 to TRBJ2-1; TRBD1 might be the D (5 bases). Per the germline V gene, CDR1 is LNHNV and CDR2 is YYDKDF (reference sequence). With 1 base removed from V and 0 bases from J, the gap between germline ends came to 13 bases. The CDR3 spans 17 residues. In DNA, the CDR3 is TGTGCCACCAGCAGAGGGACCAGGGTGAGCTCCTACAATGAGCAGTTCTTC. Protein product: CATSRGTRVSSYNEQFF.

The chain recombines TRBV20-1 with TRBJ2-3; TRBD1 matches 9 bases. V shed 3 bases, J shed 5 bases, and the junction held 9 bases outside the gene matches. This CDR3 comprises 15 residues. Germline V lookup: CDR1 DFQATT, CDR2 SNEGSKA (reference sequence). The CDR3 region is CSASSWDRDLDTQYF. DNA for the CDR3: TGCAGTGCTAGTTCGTGGGACAGGGACCTAGATACGCAGTATTTT.

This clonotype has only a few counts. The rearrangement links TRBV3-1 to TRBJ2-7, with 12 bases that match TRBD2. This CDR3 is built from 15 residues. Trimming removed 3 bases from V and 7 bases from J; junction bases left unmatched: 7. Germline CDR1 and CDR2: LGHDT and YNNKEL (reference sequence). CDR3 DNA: TGTGCCAGCAGCCAGCCGGGACTAGCGGGTGGAGAGCAGTACTTC. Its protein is CASSQPGLAGGEQYF.

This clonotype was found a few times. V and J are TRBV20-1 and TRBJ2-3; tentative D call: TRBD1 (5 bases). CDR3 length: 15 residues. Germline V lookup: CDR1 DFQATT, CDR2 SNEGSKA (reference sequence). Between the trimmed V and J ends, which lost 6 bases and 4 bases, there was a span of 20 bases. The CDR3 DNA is TGCAGTGCGACGGCCTCGCAGGGTGACCCAGATACGCAGTATTTT. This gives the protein CSATASQGDPDTQYF.